A selection of T cell receptor beta chains follows, all from one sample in a study of tumor-infiltrating lymphocytes in glioblastoma multiforme. TCRdb reprocessed the multiplex PCR reads with MiXCR, giving one entry per CDR3 protein. The repertoire holds some 13,000 distinct CDR3 sequences, with 60% to 75% as singletons. Sequencing was performed on brain tumor tissue. The receptor source for this set is a male donor with glioblastoma. Both conserved end residues are part of each CDR3. The order of the fields is J gene, clone size, V gene, D gene, CDR3 protein, CDR3 DNA. A D gene is named only where the DNA matches it firmly. Clone size is given for some rows only: seen once, a few or many times, or a class if the clone is expanded.

>TRBJ2-5|NA|TRBV10-3|NA
CPISEPGTALFETQYF
TGTCCCATCAGTGAGCCGGGGACTGCGTTATTTGAGACCCAGTACTTC
>TRBJ1-4|few|TRBV11-3|NA
CASSYRRIVNEKLFF
TGTGCCAGCAGCTATCGACGGATTGTGAATGAAAAACTGTTTTTT
>TRBJ1-1|many|TRBV7-3|NA
CASSRGTTNTEAFF
TGTGCCAGCAGCAGAGGGACAACAAACACTGAAGCTTTCTTT
>TRBJ2-3|many|TRBV6-2/TRBV6-3|TRBD2
CASRKSGRGDTQYF
TGTGCCAGCAGAAAAAGCGGGAGAGGTGATACGCAGTACTTT
>TRBJ2-3|NA|TRBV11-1|NA
CASSSLGGGVSDTQYF
TGTGCCAGCAGCTCGCTTGGTGGAGGGGTCTCAGATACGCAATATTTT
>TRBJ2-7|NA|TRBV12-3/TRBV12-4|NA
CASSRTTEQYF
TGTGCCAGCAGCCGAACAACCGAGCAGTACTTC
>TRBJ2-5|few|TRBV12-3/TRBV12-4|TRBD1
CASRQTGFQGTQYF
TGTGCCAGCAGACAGACAGGGTTCCAAGGGACCCAGTACTTC
>TRBJ2-3|medium-sized|TRBV4-1|NA
CASSPDTFGTDTQYF
TGCGCCAGCAGCCCTGACACATTTGGCACAGATACGCAGTATTTT
>TRBJ2-3|NA|TRBV9|NA
CASSPSFRSTDTQYF
TGTGCCAGCAGCCCTTCCTTTCGGAGCACAGATACGCAGTATTTT
>TRBJ2-1|medium-sized|TRBV10-3|TRBD2
CAISPLAGGQDYEQFF
TGTGCCATCAGTCCACTAGCGGGAGGGCAAGACTATGAGCAGTTCTTC
>TRBJ1-3|few|TRBV11-2|NA
CASSLGQDVTRLSGNTIYF
TGTGCCAGCAGCTTAGGACAGGATGTAACCCGACTCTCTGGAAACACCATATATTTT
>TRBJ2-7|NA|TRBV5-4|NA
CASSIANIYEQYF
TGTGCCAGCAGCATCGCCAACATCTACGAGCAGTACTTC
>TRBJ1-6|NA|TRBV6-6|TRBD1
CASSRTGTDTSPLHF
TGTGCTAGCAGTCGAACCGGGACAGATACTTCACCCCTCCACTTT
>TRBJ1-2|NA|TRBV20-1|TRBD1
CSAEDRDDMRGYTF
TGCAGTGCTGAAGACAGGGACGATATGCGGGGCTACACCTTC
>TRBJ1-6|NA|TRBV30|NA
CSWRRGWNSPLHF
TGTTCCTGGAGAAGGGGTTGGAATTCACCCCTCCACTTT
>TRBJ2-7|NA|TRBV7-9|TRBD2
CASSYSGWADEQYF
TGTGCCAGCAGCTATAGCGGGTGGGCCGACGAGCAGTACTTC
>TRBJ2-1|NA|TRBV20-1|NA
CSAQPSERATYNEQFF
TGCAGTGCGCAACCTAGCGAGAGGGCCACGTACAATGAGCAGTTCTTC
>TRBJ2-1|few|TRBV11-2|NA
CASSLSGVYNEQFF
TGTGCCAGCAGCTTGAGCGGAGTTTACAATGAGCAGTTCTTC
>TRBJ2-2|NA|TRBV5-6|TRBD2
CASRSGRRPNTGELFF
TGTGCCAGCAGAAGCGGGAGGAGGCCGAACACCGGGGAGCTGTTTTTT
>TRBJ2-2|many|TRBV24-1|TRBD1
CATSTGLGTGGAGGELFF
TGTGCCACCAGTACAGGCTTAGGGACAGGGGGCGCCGGCGGGGAGCTGTTTTTT
>TRBJ2-1|NA|TRBV11-2|NA
CASRDLRGANYNEHFF
TGTGCCAGCAGGGATCTCCGGGGAGCGAATTACAATGAGCATTTCTTC
>TRBJ2-3|NA|TRBV11-1|NA
CASSFFGRVGTDTQYF
TGTGCCAGCAGCTTTTTCGGACGGGTAGGCACAGATACGCAGTATTTT
>TRBJ2-3|many|TRBV7-2|NA
CASSPRTDTQYF
TGTGCCAGCAGCCCCCGCACAGATACGCAGTATTTT
>TRBJ1-2|NA|TRBV11-2|NA
CASSLGSGGYVCTF
TGTGCCAGCAGCCTAGGGTCGGGGGGATATGTCTGCACCTTC
>TRBJ2-4|NA|TRBV11-2|TRBD2
CVSNFGGGIQYF
TGTGTCAGCAACTTTGGGGGAGGGATCCAGTACTTC
>TRBJ2-7|many|TRBV11-2|TRBD1
CASTIPGQGSYEQYF
TGTGCCAGCACCATTCCGGGACAGGGCTCCTACGAGCAGTACTTC
>TRBJ2-7|NA|TRBV20-1|NA
CSAKGYMRGSYEQYF
TGCAGTGCCAAAGGTTACATGAGGGGCTCCTACGAGCAGTACTTC
>TRBJ2-3|NA|TRBV4-1|TRBD2
CTSSPWTCGRGGADTQYF
TGCACCAGCAGCCCTTGGACTTGCGGGAGAGGAGGCGCAGATACGCAGTATTTT
>TRBJ2-2|NA|TRBV11-2|TRBD2
CASTPPFGQGLAVNTGKLFF
TGTGCCAGCACCCCCCCATTCGGCCAAGGGCTAGCGGTAAACACCGGGAAGCTGTTCTTT
>TRBJ2-5|few|TRBV20-1|NA
CSARDNFQETQYF
TGCAGTGCTAGGGACAATTTTCAAGAGACCCAGTACTTC
>TRBJ2-7|many|TRBV20-1|TRBD1
CSARVPGQGDEQYF
TGCAGTGCTAGAGTTCCAGGACAGGGAGACGAGCAGTACTTC
>TRBJ2-7|medium-sized|TRBV5-1|NA
CASSLGVGGGLGEQYF
TGCGCCAGCAGCTTGGGGGTCGGAGGGGGCTTGGGCGAGCAGTACTTC
>TRBJ2-7|NA|TRBV11-1|TRBD1
CASRRTGDDKLYF
TGTGCCAGCAGGCGGACAGGGGATGACAAGCTGTACTTT
>TRBJ2-4|NA|TRBV14|NA
CVSSPAGYLAKNIQYF
TGTGTCAGCAGCCCTGCGGGATATCTAGCCAAAAACATTCAGTACTTC
>TRBJ2-6|NA|TRBV3-1|NA
CASSHQGRGANVLTF
TGTGCCAGTAGCCACCAGGGACGAGGGGCCAACGTCCTGACTTTC
>TRBJ2-7|few|TRBV3-1|NA
CASSQGIRGSYEQYF
TGTGCCAGCAGCCAAGGGATTAGGGGGTCCTACGAGCAGTACTTC
>TRBJ2-7|large|TRBV29-1|TRBD1
CSVTGTGDYEQYF
TGCAGCGTTACCGGGACAGGGGATTACGAGCAGTACTTC
>TRBJ2-7|NA|TRBV6-1|NA
CASRITRGAYEQYF
TGTGCCAGCAGGATAACTCGGGGCGCATACGAGCAGTATTTC